This T cell receptor (beta chain) was captured by sequencing in a study of shared clonotypes between healthy human individuals. Across the study: Each donor contributed plates that comprised three CD4 naive, three CD4 memory, two CD8 naive and one CD8 memory. Overall study findings and caveats: Approximately 4.5% was the fraction of naive CD4 clonotypes found shared across several donors. In having few donors, the study represented limited genetic and exposure-history diversity.

Negatively enriched CD4+ T cells were divided by CD45RA into naive and memory. The V and J ends lost 8 bases and 5 bases respectively, with 18 bases between them. This CDR3 spans 13 amino acids. Germline-derived CDR1 and CDR2 are GTSNPN and SVGIG (reference sequence). As for this clone: Its antigen remains unidentified.

Sequencing used immunoSEQ multiplex PCR; TCRdb keeps in-frame clones, though not all of them. The sample includes some 900,000 clones, roughly 72% of them seen just once. Specimen: memory CD4+ T cells sorted from blood. Subset: CD45RA-negative fraction. The TCR comes from a man between 18 and 29 years old in good health. The chain couples TRBV30 to TRBJ1-1; D call uncertain. CDR3 protein: CAQRKGSRTEAFF. CDR3 DNA: TGTGCCCAAAGAAAAGGGAGTAGGACTGAAGCTTTCTTT.